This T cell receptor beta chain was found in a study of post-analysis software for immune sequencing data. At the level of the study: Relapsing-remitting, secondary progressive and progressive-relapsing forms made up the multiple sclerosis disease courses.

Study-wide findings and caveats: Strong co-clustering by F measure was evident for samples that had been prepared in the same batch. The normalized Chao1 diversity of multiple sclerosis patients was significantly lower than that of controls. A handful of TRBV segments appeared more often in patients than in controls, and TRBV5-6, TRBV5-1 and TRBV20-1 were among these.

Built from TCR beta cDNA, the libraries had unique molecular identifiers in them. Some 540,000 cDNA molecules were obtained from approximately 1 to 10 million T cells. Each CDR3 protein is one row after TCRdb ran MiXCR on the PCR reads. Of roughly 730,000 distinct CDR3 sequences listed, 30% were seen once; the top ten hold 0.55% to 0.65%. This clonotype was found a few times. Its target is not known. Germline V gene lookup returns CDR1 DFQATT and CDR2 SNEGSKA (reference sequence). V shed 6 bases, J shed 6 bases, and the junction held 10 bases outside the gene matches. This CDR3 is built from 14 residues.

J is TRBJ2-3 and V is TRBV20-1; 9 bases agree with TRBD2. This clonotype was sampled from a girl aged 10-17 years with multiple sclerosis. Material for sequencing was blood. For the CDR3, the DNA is TGCAGTGCCGCCCCTTTGAGCGGGAGGGATACGCAGTATTTT. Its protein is CSAAPLSGRDTQYF.